These T cell receptor beta chains were read from a single sample in a study of blood T cell repertoires in COVID-19. Profiled with immunoSEQ multiplex PCR; TCRdb holds only in-frame clones, not every one. The repertoire consists of 370,000 or so clones, with about 87% occurring once and the leading ten covering 1% to 1.5%. Sequencing was carried out using PBMCs or T cells enriched from blood (not recorded which). These receptors were obtained from a man aged 30 to 45 who had recovered from COVID-19. CDR3s include the opening cysteine and the closing phenylalanine or tryptophan. D genes are given only for firm matches. The listing skips clone size in some rows; elsewhere it reads once, few, many or a size class.

J	V	D	size	DNA	CDR3
TRBJ2-1	TRBV9	NA	NA	TGTGCCAGCAGCGTCCAGACGGGGAGCAATGAGCAGTTCTTC	CASSVQTGSNEQFF
TRBJ2-1	TRBV18	TRBD2	NA	TGTGCCAGCTCTCCCCAATCGGGACTAGCGGGGACCAATGAGCAGTTCTTC	CASSPQSGLAGTNEQFF
TRBJ1-1	TRBV13	TRBD1	NA	TGTGCCAGCAGTTCCAGGGGGCTTGAAGCTTTCTTT	CASSSRGLEAFF
TRBJ2-2	TRBV12-3/TRBV12-4	NA	NA	TGTGCCACGCGAAGCGGGCCCGGGGAGCTGTTTTTT	CATRSGPGELFF
TRBJ1-4	TRBV4-3	NA	NA	TGCGCCAGCAGCCCACACTCCCGAGGGAATGAAAAACTGTTTTTT	CASSPHSRGNEKLFF
TRBJ2-7	TRBV7-7	NA	NA	TGTGCTAGCAGCCCTCGGGACAACTCCTACGAGCAGTACTTC	CASSPRDNSYEQYF
TRBJ1-2	TRBV19	TRBD1	NA	TGTGCCAGTAGTCCGGACCGGGACAGGGATGTGTATGGCTACACCTTC	CASSPDRDRDVYGYTF
TRBJ1-1	TRBV19	TRBD1	NA	TGTGCCAGTAGTATCCGGGACAGGTTAGAAGTTGCTGAAGCTTTCTTT	CASSIRDRLEVAEAFF
TRBJ2-1	TRBV24-1	TRBD2	NA	TGTGCCACCCGGGGGGAGTACAATGAGCAGTTCTTC	CATRGEYNEQFF
TRBJ2-5	TRBV30	NA	NA	TGTGCCTGGAGTGTCGGGAGCCAAGAGACCCAGTACTTC	CAWSVGSQETQYF
TRBJ1-1	TRBV11-2	NA	NA	TGTGCCAGCAGCCCATTTCTCGGGATGAACACTGAAGCTTTCTTT	CASSPFLGMNTEAFF
TRBJ1-5	TRBV12-5	TRBD1	NA	TGTGCTAGTGGTCTCGTACCTTCTCGGGACAGGGGTTCTAGCAATCAGCCCCAGCATTTT	CASGLVPSRDRGSSNQPQHF
TRBJ2-5	TRBV12-5	TRBD1	NA	TGTGCTAGTGGTTCCGGGACAGGGGCCGGAGAGACCCAGTACTTC	CASGSGTGAGETQYF
TRBJ2-3	TRBV11-3	TRBD2	NA	TGTGCCAGCAGCTCAGGACTAGCGGGGCCGCGCACAGATACGCAGTATTTT	CASSSGLAGPRTDTQYF
TRBJ2-7	TRBV9	NA	NA	TGTGCCAGCAGCGCGGAACGCGACGGGAGCTCCTACGAGCAGTACTTC	CASSAERDGSSYEQYF
TRBJ2-1	TRBV6-1	NA	NA	TGTGCCAGCAGTGTCTTCGGGGGTAGCTCCTACAATGAGCAGTTCTTC	CASSVFGGSSYNEQFF
TRBJ1-4	TRBV11-1	TRBD1	NA	TGTGCCAGCAGCATTGGACAGGCAACTAATGAAAAACTGTTTTTT	CASSIGQATNEKLFF
TRBJ1-2	TRBV3-1/TRBV3-2	NA	NA	TGTGCCAGCAGCCCATCGAGGGCAAGTGGCTACACCTTC	CASSPSRASGYTF
TRBJ1-2	TRBV10-3	NA	NA	TGTGCCATGGCTGGGGGCACGAATGACTACACCTTC	CAMAGGTNDYTF
TRBJ2-5	TRBV5-1	NA	NA	TGCGCCAGCAGCACTGGGGGGAGCAAAGAGACCCAGTACTTC	CASSTGGSKETQYF
TRBJ2-1	TRBV7-9	TRBD2	NA	TGTGCCAGCAGTTCCACCACGATCGGCGGGGGGGGGCATGAGCAGTTCTTC	CASSSTTIGGGGHEQFF
TRBJ1-1	TRBV11-1	NA	NA	TGTGCCAGCAGCTTAGGCCTACAGGCTCTGAACACTGAAGCTTTCTTT	CASSLGLQALNTEAFF
TRBJ1-2	TRBV5-1	TRBD1	NA	TGCGCCAGCAGCTCCGGACAGGCCTACTATGGCTACACCTTC	CASSSGQAYYGYTF
TRBJ1-2	TRBV27	NA	once	TGTGCCAGCAGACCCATTACAGGGAACTATGGCTACACCTTC	CASRPITGNYGYTF
TRBJ2-2	TRBV23-1	TRBD1	NA	TGCGCCAGCCGGGGACAGCTGAACACCGGGGAGCTGTTTTTT	CASRGQLNTGELFF
TRBJ2-7	TRBV7-2	NA	NA	TGTGCCAGCAGCTTGTGGGGACAATCCTACGAGCAGTACTTC	CASSLWGQSYEQYF
TRBJ1-5	TRBV6-1	NA	NA	TGTGCCAGCAGTGAAAGGCATCCGGGTCAGCCCCAGCATTTT	CASSERHPGQPQHF
TRBJ1-6	TRBV27	NA	NA	TGTGCCAGCAGCTCGATCGGGGGTAAATCACCCCTCCACTTT	CASSSIGGKSPLHF
TRBJ2-7	TRBV7-9	NA	NA	TGTGCCAGCAGCTCTGACAACTACGAGCAGTACTTC	CASSSDNYEQYF
TRBJ1-1	TRBV6-6	NA	NA	TGTGCCAGCACCGGGGGGGTCCCCGACCGGGGCACTGAAGCTTTCTTT	CASTGGVPDRGTEAFF
TRBJ1-3	TRBV7-2	NA	NA	TGTGCCAGCAGCTTAGGCAGGACTTCTGGAAACACCATATATTTT	CASSLGRTSGNTIYF
TRBJ2-7	TRBV19	TRBD2	NA	TGTGCCAGTAGCCCCGGGACTAGCGGTGTCTCCTACGAGCAGTACTTC	CASSPGTSGVSYEQYF
TRBJ2-1	TRBV28	NA	NA	TGTGCCAGCAGTTTACCCACCACTCAACCGAGGGAGTTCTTC	CASSLPTTQPREFF
TRBJ1-2	TRBV5-1	TRBD1	NA	TGCGCCAGCAGCCCAGGGGACAGGGGAAACTATGGCTACACCTTC	CASSPGDRGNYGYTF
TRBJ2-7	TRBV3-1/TRBV3-2	TRBD2	NA	TGTGCCAGCAGCCAAGTCTTCAGCGGGGGTTACTCCTACGAGCAGTACTTC	CASSQVFSGGYSYEQYF
TRBJ1-1	TRBV9	NA	NA	TGTGCCAGCAGCGTAGCCATTTCGGGAACTGAAGCTTTCTTT	CASSVAISGTEAFF
TRBJ2-7	TRBV30	NA	NA	TGTGCCTGGAGTGTAGGGCACGGGGGTTCCTACGAGCAGTACTTC	CAWSVGHGGSYEQYF
TRBJ1-1	TRBV3-1/TRBV3-2	NA	NA	TGTGCCAGCAGCCTGGGGACACTAAAGAACACTGAAGCTTTCTTT	CASSLGTLKNTEAFF
TRBJ1-2	TRBV19	TRBD1	NA	TGTGCCAGTACCCGAGCAGGGGGAGTGACAAACTATGGCTACACCTTC	CASTRAGGVTNYGYTF
TRBJ1-5	TRBV29-1	NA	once	TGCAGCGTTGAAAGAGCTAATCAGCCCCAGCATTTT	CSVERANQPQHF
TRBJ2-1	TRBV11-2	TRBD1	NA	TGTGCCAGCAGCTTAGATTCCCCGGACAGGGGGGCCTACAATGAGCAGTTCTTC	CASSLDSPDRGAYNEQFF
TRBJ1-1	TRBV11-2	TRBD1	once	TGTGCCAGCAGCTTACAACCAGGGGGCACTGAAGCTTTCTTT	CASSLQPGGTEAFF